Listed below are T cell receptor beta chains from one sample, sequenced in a study of cytomegalovirus exposure and HLA in healthy donors. Method: immunoSEQ multiplex PCR; TCRdb's copy keeps in-frame clones and lacks some. This sample carries about 130,000 clones, 73% of them seen once, and the ten largest clones take about 4.9%. Input material: PBMCs. The receptors here all came from a man in his sixties in good health and CMV-seropositive. Both conserved end residues are part of each CDR3. The order of the fields is J gene, clone size, V gene, D gene, CDR3 protein, CDR3 DNA. D genes are given only for firm matches. Not all rows give a size; the values are once, few, many and, for expanded clones, a class.

TRBJ2-7 once TRBV7-9 TRBD1 CASSMGTAYEQYF TGTGCCAGCAGCATGGGGACAGCCTACGAGCAGTACTTC
TRBJ2-3 - TRBV11-3 TRBD2 CASSAGGRTQYF TGTGCCAGCAGCGCGGGAGGTCGTACGCAGTATTTT
TRBJ1-4 - TRBV28 - CASSARDEKLFF TGTGCCAGCAGTGCCCGCGATGAAAAACTGTTTTTT
TRBJ1-3 - TRBV4-1 - CASSQSTSGDTIYF TGCGCCAGCAGCCAATCGACCTCCGGGGACACCATATATTTT
TRBJ1-4 once TRBV14 - CASSGGDSQKLFF TGTGCCAGCAGCGGGGGGGATAGTCAAAAACTGTTTTTT
TRBJ2-7 - TRBV5-4 - CASSLEGGPAYEQYF TGTGCCAGCAGCTTGGAGGGGGGGCCCGCCTACGAGCAGTACTTC
TRBJ2-3 - TRBV7-2 - CASSLGFSGVAYTQYF TGTGCCAGCAGCTTAGGGTTTAGTGGAGTAGCTTATACGCAGTATTTT
TRBJ1-2 few TRBV4-1 - CASSQEGVDVENRGYTF TGCGCCAGCAGCCAAGAAGGCGTAGACGTGGAGAACCGAGGCTACACCTTC
TRBJ2-5 medium-sized TRBV27 TRBD2 CASSWGGGETQYF TGTGCCAGCAGTTGGGGGGGTGGAGAGACCCAGTACTTC
TRBJ1-1 - TRBV6-5 - CASSLTRRTEAFF TGTGCCAGCAGTCTAACCAGGCGCACTGAGGCTTTCTTT
TRBJ2-1 - TRBV7-9 - CASSLASSSNQRQFF TGTGCCAGCAGCTTAGCCAGTTCTAGCAACCAACGCCAGTTCTTC
TRBJ1-1 - TRBV5-1 - CASSFTPPADMGTEAFF TGCGCCAGCAGCTTCACCCCACCGGCCGACATGGGCACTGAAGCTTTCTTT
TRBJ2-3 once TRBV27 - CASSLNRADTQYF TGTGCCAGCAGTTTAAACAGGGCTGATACGCAGTATTTT
TRBJ2-7 - TRBV19 TRBD2 CASSIEIAGHPLLRNEQYF TGTGCCAGTAGTATAGAGATAGCGGGGCATCCCCTCTTAAGGAACGAGCAGTACTTC
TRBJ2-5 - TRBV7-3 - CASSSSGEETQYF TGTGCCAGCAGCTCCTCAGGGGAAGAGACCCAGTACTTC
TRBJ1-6 - TRBV9 - CASSATGSYSPLHF TGTGCCAGCAGCGCGACAGGTTCTTATTCACCCCTCCACTTT
TRBJ1-1 few TRBV7-2 - CASSQSVHIEAFF TGTGCCAGCAGCCAAAGTGTTCACATTGAAGCTTTCTTT
TRBJ1-3 once TRBV9 TRBD1 CASSAQGASGNTIYF TGTGCCAGCAGCGCCCAGGGGGCTTCTGGAAACACCATATATTTT
TRBJ2-7 - TRBV19 - CASSIGPGMSYEQYF TGTGCCAGTAGTATAGGACCCGGGATGTCCTACGAGCAGTACTTC
TRBJ2-2 - TRBV11-3 - CASSLGAQGTGELFF TGTGCCAGCAGCCTTGGGGCGCAGGGGACCGGGGAGCTGTTTTTT
TRBJ2-7 - TRBV6-6 TRBD1 CASSKPGQGSEQYF TGTGCCAGCAGCAAACCGGGACAGGGATCCGAGCAGTACTTC
TRBJ1-1 - TRBV28 - CASSLTTIEAFF TGTGCCAGCAGTTTAACTACCATTGAAGCTTTCTTT
TRBJ2-5 - TRBV18 - CASYFSGDGETQYF TGTGCCAGCTATTTCTCGGGGGATGGAGAGACCCAGTACTTC
TRBJ2-1 once TRBV6-5 - CASSYSDSRGYNEQFF TGTGCCAGCAGTTACTCGGACTCCAGGGGATACAATGAGCAGTTCTTC
TRBJ2-1 few TRBV11-2 - CASSTIEEQFF TGTGCCAGCAGCACCATAGAAGAGCAGTTCTTC
TRBJ1-2 - TRBV2 TRBD1 CASSEATGVGYGYTF TGTGCCAGCAGTGAAGCTACAGGGGTGGGCTATGGCTACACCTTC
TRBJ1-5 few TRBV12-5 TRBD1 CASARPGTAENQPQHF TGTGCTAGTGCCAGACCCGGGACAGCAGAAAATCAGCCCCAGCATTTT
TRBJ2-2 - TRBV19 TRBD1 CASSPTGDHTGELFF TGTGCCAGTAGTCCGACAGGGGATCACACCGGGGAGCTGTTTTTT
TRBJ2-1 - TRBV28 TRBD2 CASRKRGAAYNEQFF TGTGCCAGTCGGAAGCGGGGGGCCGCCTACAATGAGCAGTTCTTC
TRBJ1-2 - TRBV11-1 - CASSFGRYGYTF TGTGCCAGCAGCTTCGGCAGGTATGGCTACACCTTC
TRBJ1-1 - TRBV25-1 - CASSPRGGRGRTEAFF TGTGCCAGCAGTCCAAGGGGGGGAAGGGGACGCACTGAAGCTTTCTTT
TRBJ1-2 - TRBV6-5 TRBD1 CASSYSRTGSGYTF TGTGCCAGCAGTTACTCGCGGACAGGATCTGGCTACACCTTC
TRBJ1-3 - TRBV30 - CAADPGSATSGNTIYF TGTGCCGCCGATCCCGGGTCAGCCACCTCTGGAAACACCATATATTTT
TRBJ1-3 - TRBV29-1 TRBD1 CSVNRGDGNTIYF TGCAGCGTAAACAGGGGTGATGGAAACACCATATATTTT
TRBJ1-6 - TRBV15 - CATSAGSGRSHSPLHF TGTGCCACCAGCGCCGGATCAGGGCGGTCACATTCACCCCTCCACTTT
TRBJ2-5 - TRBV6-5 - CATSALARETQYF TGTGCCACTTCCGCTCTAGCAAGAGAGACCCAGTACTTC
TRBJ2-3 - TRBV2 TRBD2 CASSGAGGLDTQYF TGTGCCAGCAGTGGGGCGGGGGGGTTAGATACGCAGTATTTT
TRBJ1-6 - TRBV5-4 - CASSDGATSSYNSPLHF TGTGCCAGCAGCGATGGGGCCACATCCTCCTATAATTCACCCCTCCACTTT
TRBJ1-1 few TRBV7-3 - CASSVDRNTEAFF TGTGCCAGCAGCGTCGACAGGAACACTGAAGCTTTCTTT
TRBJ1-1 - TRBV5-1 - CASSLAGHNTEAFF TGCGCCAGCAGCTTGGCGGGACACAACACTGAAGCTTTCTTT
TRBJ1-2 once TRBV1 - CTSSQAPGGDYTF TGCACCAGCAGCCAAGCTCCTGGAGGGGACTACACCTTC
TRBJ2-2 - TRBV2 - CASRTDRRNTGELFF TGTGCCAGCAGAACAGACAGGAGAAACACCGGGGAGCTGTTTTTT
TRBJ1-4 - TRBV5-6 TRBD1 CASSSTGGDEKLFF TGTGCCAGCAGCTCGACAGGGGGAGATGAAAAACTGTTTTTT
TRBJ1-1 few TRBV2 TRBD1 CASPPGQYTEAFF TGTGCCAGTCCACCGGGACAGTACACTGAAGCTTTCTTT